Sequencing of this T cell receptor (beta chain) was carried out in a study of glioma-infiltrating T cells. Whole-study results and caveats: Gliomas, especially low-grade, showed above-expected tissue-blood divergence; non-neoplastic patients showed below. Very few CDR3 sequences were shared between tissue and blood.

This clonotype has a count of ten or more. Its antigen is not identified. Using RNA template, CDR3s of TCR alpha and beta were amplified with iRepertoire arm-PCR. For one-step reverse transcription and amplification, about 90-400 ng of tissue mRNA or PBMC total RNA was used. MiXCR, run by TCRdb on the multiplex PCR reads, gives a single entry per CDR3 protein. The sample has fewer than 200,000 distinct CDR3 sequences, roughly 32% seen once. Germline loops: CDR1 MNHEY, CDR2 SVGEGT. Trimming removed 5 bases from V and 4 bases from J, with 7 bases in between. The CDR3 sequence is 12 residues long. The sequenced sample was glioma tissue, nonneoplastic brain tissue, or PBMCs (not recorded which). The receptor was derived from a human donor with low-grade glioma or glioblastoma, undergoing nonglioma brain surgery, or in good health (not recorded which). The rearrangement links TRBV6-2 or TRBV6-3 to TRBJ2-3; D uncertain. The CDR3 DNA reads TGTGCCAGCAGTCCCGTTGCAGATACGCAGTATTTT. This gives the protein CASSPVADTQYF.